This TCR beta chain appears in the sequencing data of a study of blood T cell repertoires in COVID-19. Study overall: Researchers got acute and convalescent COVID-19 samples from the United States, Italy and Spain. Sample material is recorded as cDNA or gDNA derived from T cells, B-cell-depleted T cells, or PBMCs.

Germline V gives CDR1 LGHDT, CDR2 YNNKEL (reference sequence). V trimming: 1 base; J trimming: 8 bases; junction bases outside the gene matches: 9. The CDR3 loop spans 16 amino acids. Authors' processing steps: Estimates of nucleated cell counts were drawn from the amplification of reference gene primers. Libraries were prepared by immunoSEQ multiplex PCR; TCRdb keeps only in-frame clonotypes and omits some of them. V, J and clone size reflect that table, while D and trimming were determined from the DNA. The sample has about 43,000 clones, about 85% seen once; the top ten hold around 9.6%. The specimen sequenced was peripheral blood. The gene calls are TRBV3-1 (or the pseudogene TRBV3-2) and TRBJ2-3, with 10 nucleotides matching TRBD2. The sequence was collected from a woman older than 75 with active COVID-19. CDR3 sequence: CASSQGRSGGAGTQYF. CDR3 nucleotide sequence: TGTGCCAGCAGCCAAGGTAGGAGCGGGGGGGCCGGTACGCAGTATTTT.